Each of the 22 T cell receptor beta chains below was sequenced from the same sample in a study of blood T cells in healthy people across ages. A second PCR of roughly 7 to 11 cycles used a sample-barcoded 5' primer and a J-beta primer mix. TCRdb recomputed calls from the 5' RACE reads with MiXCR, one row per CDR3 protein. The sample has around 1.5 million distinct CDR3 sequences; 59% are singletons. The sample was blood. Receptor source: a man between 18 and 35 years old in good health.

The V call is TRBV4-1, the J call TRBJ2-5; no firm D call. The CDR3 extends over 14 amino acids. Germline CDR1 reads MGHRA; CDR2 reads YSYEKL. The V end lost 0 bases, the J end lost 5 bases, and 10 bases lay between the germline ends. The CDR3 DNA sequence: TGCGCCAGCAGCCAAGAAGAGATAGTCGAGACCCAGTACTTC. Its protein is CASSQEEIVETQYF.

The chain couples TRBV29-1 to TRBJ2-1, with 11 bases that match TRBD2. The germline V gene has CDR1 SQVTM and CDR2 ANQGSEA. The CDR3 consists of 16 residues. Trimming took 3 bases from V and 0 from J; bases not matched to a gene: 4. This CDR3 reads CSVEGLAASSYNEQFF. In DNA form, the CDR3 reads TGCAGCGTTGAGGGACTAGCGGCCAGCTCCTACAATGAGCAGTTCTTC.

The rearrangement uses TRBV12-3 or TRBV12-4 and TRBJ2-3; 8 bases align to TRBD2. The length of the CDR3 is 12 residues. Trimming removed 6 bases from V and 8 bases from J; junction bases left unmatched: 4. This chain's CDR3 is CASRNAGGTQYF. DNA for the CDR3: TGTGCCAGCAGGAACGCGGGGGGTACGCAGTATTTT.

The gene calls are TRBV12-3 or TRBV12-4 and TRBJ1-5; D uncertain. V lost 6 bases, J lost 3 bases, and 15 bases lay in between. The CDR3 spans 15 residues. The DNA of the CDR3 is TGTGCCAGCAGGCCACCTGGACCTTTCAATCAGCCCCAGCATTTT. Translation gives CASRPPGPFNQPQHF.

The chain links TRBV5-1 to TRBJ1-2; a weak D match, TRBD1 (6 bases). There are 14 residues in the CDR3. The ends were cut back, 5 bases at V and 9 bases at J, with 20 bases in the middle. Germline assignment: CDR1 SGHRS and CDR2 YFSETQ. The CDR3 bases are TGCGCCAGCAGGTCGGACAGCGGCGAGATAAGCTACACCTTC. Protein sequence: CASRSDSGEISYTF.

This clonotype appeared many times. Relative to the germline gene, one junction end is altered; a read error may explain this. The gene calls are TRBV4-2 and TRBJ2-5; no clear D gene. Germline V gene sequence: CDR1 LGHNA, CDR2 YNFKEQ. This CDR3 spans 13 amino acids. CDR3 region: CASSQDLAETQYF. CDR3 coding DNA: TGCGCCAGCAGCCAAGATCTCGCAGAGACCCAGTACTTC.

This clonotype was picked up a small number of times. The chain has TRBV29-1 and TRBJ2-1; a possible D gene is TRBD2 (6 bases). Trimming stripped 6 bases from V and 7 bases from J, with 16 bases between. Germline V lookup: CDR1 SQVTM, CDR2 ANQGSEA. This CDR3 comprises 13 residues. CDR3 DNA: TGCAGCGTCCGGGACTTACTAATAAATGAGCAGTTCTTC. It is translated as CSVRDLLINEQFF.

V and J are TRBV12-3 or TRBV12-4 and TRBJ2-1; the D is unclear. This CDR3 contains 17 residues. Trimming pared 4 bases from V and 0 bases from J, leaving 16 bases between. CDR3 DNA: TGTGCCAGCAGTTCGGACCTAGTCCCCAACTCCTACAATGAGCAGTTCTTC. The encoded protein is CASSSDLVPNSYNEQFF.

In its sample, this clonotype was seen a few times. The chain is built from TRBV29-1 and TRBJ2-3; D call uncertain. This CDR3 is 12 amino acids long. The germline CDR1 and CDR2 sequences are SQVTM and ANQGSEA. Between the trimmed V and J ends, which lost 1 base and 14 bases, there was a span of 16 bases. The CDR3 sequence is CSVEGQGPNGYF. CDR3 DNA sequence: TGCAGCGTTGAAGGTCAAGGCCCAAATGGGTATTTT.

The chain combines TRBV9 with TRBJ2-3; TRBD2 agrees at 7 bases. The CDR3 has 14 amino acids. Germline values: CDR1 SGDLS, CDR2 YYNGEE. V shed 4 bases, J shed 4 bases, and the junction held 6 bases outside the gene matches. CDR3 region: CASSTRTSSDTQYF. DNA of the CDR3: TGTGCCAGCAGCACCCGGACTAGTTCAGATACGCAGTATTTT.

This clonotype has just one count. The chain links TRBV7-6 to TRBJ1-2; 8 nucleotides agree with TRBD1. J lost 4 bases, V lost 1 base, and 8 bases had no gene match. This CDR3 region has 16 residues. Germline V lookup: CDR1 SGHVS, CDR2 FNYEAQ. This chain's CDR3 is CASSLVPGGFVYGYTF. The CDR3 DNA reads as TGTGCCAGCAGCTTAGTTCCAGGGGGCTTCGTCTATGGCTACACCTTC.

A remark on this clonotype: The conserved closing phenylalanine or tryptophan is absent in this CDR3, likely reflecting a read error. The V call is TRBV10-3, the J call TRBJ2-7, with D perhaps assigned TRBD1 or TRBD2 (5 bases each). Germline assignment: CDR1 ENHRY and CDR2 SYGVKD. This CDR3 is built from 14 residues. The V end lost 8 bases, the J end lost 3 bases, and 17 bases lay between the germline ends. CDR3 sequence: CAISDGTDDYEQYS. Written as DNA, the CDR3 is TGTGCCATCTCAGACGGGACCGATGACTACGAGCAGTACTCC.

This clonotype has a handful of counts. The gene calls are TRBV6-5 and TRBJ1-2; TRBD1 matches at 7 bases. CDR1 and CDR2 from the germline V gene are MNHEY and SVGAGI. The CDR3 has 15 residues. V trimming: 2 bases; J trimming: 1 base; junction bases outside the gene matches: 4. CDR3 region: CASSYLGQINYGYTF. For the CDR3, the DNA is TGTGCCAGCAGTTACCTGGGACAGATTAACTATGGCTACACCTTC.

This clonotype was counted a few times. The V gene is TRBV27, the J gene TRBJ2-4, with 7 bases identical to TRBD1. The J call may not be correct, given that the DNA end is closer to TRBJ2-7. Germline assignment: CDR1 MNHEY and CDR2 SMNVEV (reference sequence). The CDR3 has 14 amino acids. CDR3 residues: CASSSRQGANEQYF. DNA of the CDR3: TGTGCCAGCAGTTCACGACAGGGCGCCAACGAGCAGTACTTC.

This sequence joins TRBV7-9 and TRBJ1-1; D is undetermined. Trimming cost V 5 bases and J 1 base, with 20 bases left between them. Germline lookup yields CDR1 SEHNR and CDR2 FQNEAQ (reference sequence). The length of the CDR3 is 17 residues. The CDR3 loop reads CASSPRAGPPSNTEAFF. DNA for the CDR3: TGTGCCAGCAGCCCTCGTGCGGGTCCACCCTCGAACACTGAAGCTTTCTTT.

The chain has TRBV6-5 and TRBJ2-1; 7 bases fit TRBD1. The ends lost 6 bases at V and 4 bases at J; junction bases unmatched: 12. Germline V lookup: CDR1 MNHEY, CDR2 SVGAGI. This CDR3 has 16 residues. The CDR3 DNA reads TGTGCCAGCAGCCAACGGGACAGTGGGCTTTACAATGAGCAGTTCTTC. Encoded protein: CASSQRDSGLYNEQFF.

The V gene is TRBV5-1, the J gene TRBJ2-3, with 9 bases aligning to TRBD2. V lost 4 bases to trimming and J lost 1 base; unmatched junction nucleotides: 7. Germline loops: CDR1 SGHRS, CDR2 YFSETQ. This CDR3 has 16 residues. The CDR3 DNA is TGCGCCAGCAGCGTCTCCCCTAGCGGGGGCACAGATACGCAGTATTTT. It is translated as CASSVSPSGGTDTQYF.

This clonotype was recorded a few times. This rearrangement joins TRBV10-2 to TRBJ2-1, with TRBD2 matching over 11 bases. Trimming removed 7 bases from V and 8 bases from J; junction bases left unmatched: 7. In germline, CDR1 is WSHSY, CDR2 SAAADI. The CDR3 runs 14 residues. The chain's CDR3 is CASTQLAGGDEQFF. The CDR3 region has the DNA TGCGCCAGCACACAGCTAGCGGGGGGCGATGAGCAGTTCTTC.

The chain is built from TRBV5-6 and TRBJ2-3, with TRBD1 as a possible D gene (6 bases). CDR1 is SGHDT and CDR2 is YYEEEE in the germline V gene. The CDR3 runs to 15 residues. The V end lost 0 bases, the J end lost 3 bases, and 11 bases lay between the germline ends. DNA for the CDR3: TGTGCCAGCAGCTTGGAGGGGGACGGTACAGATACGCAGTATTTT. Its protein is CASSLEGDGTDTQYF.

V and J are TRBV4-1 and TRBJ2-1, with a weak D call TRBD2 (5 bases). CDR1 is MGHRA, CDR2 YSYEKL, per germline. The CDR3 runs 21 residues. The V and J ends lost 5 bases and 7 bases respectively, with 36 bases between them. This CDR3 is CASSAIHPGPGETLGWNEQFF. CDR3 sequence (DNA): TGCGCCAGCAGCGCCATCCATCCAGGCCCCGGGGAAACCCTTGGGTGGAATGAGCAGTTCTTC.

In this sample, this clonotype turned up a few times. The chain combines TRBV4-3 with TRBJ1-4, with TRBD1 identical over 10 bases. The CDR3 has 15 amino acids. CDR1 is LGHNA and CDR2 is YSLEER in the germline V gene. V shed 3 bases and J 8 bases; nucleotides not matched to a gene: 6. In nucleotides, the CDR3 is TGCGCCAGCAGCCAGGATCGGGACAGGGGAGAAAAACTGTTTTTT. It is translated as CASSQDRDRGEKLFF.

CDR3 protein: CAWSITQGADGYTF. CDR3 DNA sequence: TGTGCCTGGAGTATTACGCAGGGGGCGGATGGCTACACCTTC. The J gene is TRBJ1-2, the V gene TRBV30; 8 nucleotides line up with TRBD1. Germline V CDR1 and CDR2: GTSNPN, SVGIG (reference sequence). With V trimmed by 2 bases and J by 6 bases, 8 bases remained unmatched. CDR3 size: 14 residues.